A selection of T cell receptor beta chains follows, all from one sample in a study of CD4 T cells in relation to SARS-CoV-2 and coronaviruses. These receptors' targets are unknown. Only in-frame clones appear in the TCRdb table, and some are missing; sequencing was by immunoSEQ multiplex PCR. The sample holds 20,000 to 25,000 clones, roughly 69% seen once. Sequenced input: CD4+ T cells from PBMCs, cultured in vitro. All receptors derive from a human donor in good health. Each CDR3 is given with its conserved first and last residue. Each record gives: clone size, V gene, D gene, J gene, CDR3 protein, CDR3 DNA. D genes are given only for firm matches. Clone size is given for some rows only: seen once, a few or many times, or a class if the clone is expanded.

NA	TRBV28	NA	TRBJ2-7	CASSLFPSLSYEQYF	TGTGCCAGCAGTTTATTCCCTTCCCTTTCCTACGAGCAGTACTTC
NA	TRBV7-2	NA	TRBJ2-1	CASSLDWTYNEQFF	TGTGCCAGCAGCTTAGACTGGACCTACAATGAGCAGTTCTTC
few	TRBV7-6	NA	TRBJ1-6	CASSLGSRADNSPLHF	TGTGCCAGCAGCTTAGGATCCAGGGCGGATAATTCACCCCTCCACTTT
NA	TRBV11-2	NA	TRBJ2-1	CASSLIRGSTYNEQFF	TGTGCCAGCAGCCTCATCCGGGGTAGCACCTACAATGAGCAGTTCTTC
NA	TRBV9	NA	TRBJ2-3	CASGAPEDTQYF	TGTGCCAGCGGAGCACCGGAGGATACGCAGTATTTT
NA	TRBV5-1	NA	TRBJ1-1	CASSLGGRMNTEAFF	TGCGCCAGCAGCTTGGGAGGTCGAATGAACACTGAAGCTTTCTTT
NA	TRBV27	NA	TRBJ2-7	CASSSIGWDRIKQYF	TGTGCCAGCAGTTCAATAGGGTGGGACCGAATTAAACAGTACTTC
NA	TRBV6-5	NA	TRBJ1-6	CASSQGFNSPLHF	TGTGCCAGCAGTCAGGGGTTTAATTCACCCCTCCACTTT
once	TRBV6-5	NA	TRBJ2-2	CASSPRVKNTGELFF	TGTGCCAGCAGTCCCAGGGTTAAGAACACCGGGGAGCTGTTTTTT
NA	TRBV5-4	NA	TRBJ2-7	CATNRAGFYEQYF	TGTGCCACCAACAGGGCGGGTTTCTACGAGCAGTACTTC
once	TRBV5-4	NA	TRBJ2-7	CASSLNPQGDGEQYF	TGTGCCAGCAGCTTGAATCCACAGGGCGACGGCGAGCAGTACTTC
NA	TRBV7-2	NA	TRBJ1-1	CASSLVGRTEAFF	TGTGCCAGCAGCTTAGTTGGGCGTACTGAAGCTTTCTTT
NA	TRBV27	TRBD1	TRBJ2-5	CASSSGTGGAETQYF	TGTGCCAGCAGTTCGGGGACAGGGGGTGCTGAGACCCAGTACTTC
NA	TRBV11-2	TRBD1	TRBJ1-6	CASSLRQGNSPLHF	TGTGCCAGCAGCTTACGACAGGGAAATTCACCCCTCCACTTT
NA	TRBV7-9	NA	TRBJ2-7	CASSSPSPPYEQYF	TGTGCCAGCAGCTCCCCCTCCCCCCCCTACGAGCAGTACTTC
NA	TRBV3-1/TRBV3-2	NA	TRBJ2-5	CASSQQGLDQYF	TGTGCCAGCAGCCAACAGGGTCTGGACCAGTACTTC
NA	TRBV19	NA	TRBJ1-2	CASSISSTPYGYTF	TGTGCCAGTAGTATTAGTAGTACACCCTATGGCTACACCTTC
NA	TRBV9	TRBD2	TRBJ2-1	CASSVGSGLGGEQFF	TGTGCCAGCAGCGTAGGTTCGGGACTAGGGGGTGAGCAGTTCTTC
NA	TRBV5-4	NA	TRBJ2-5	CASSLGGTRQTQYF	TGTGCCAGCAGCTTGGGTGGGACAAGGCAGACCCAGTACTTC
NA	TRBV2	TRBD2	TRBJ2-5	CASSASSGLGETQYF	TGTGCCAGCAGTGCTTCTAGCGGACTTGGGGAGACCCAGTACTTC
NA	TRBV25-1	TRBD2	TRBJ2-5	CASSLAGGHLGETQYF	TGTGCCAGCAGCCTAGCGGGAGGGCACTTGGGAGAGACCCAGTACTTC
once	TRBV9	TRBD1	TRBJ2-7	CASSVGQGGIEQYF	TGTGCCAGCAGCGTGGGACAGGGAGGGATCGAGCAGTACTTC
NA	TRBV7-2	TRBD2	TRBJ2-3	CASSPKPGGGDTQYF	TGTGCCAGCAGTCCCAAGCCGGGAGGGGGGGATACGCAGTATTTT
NA	TRBV11-2	NA	TRBJ2-3	CASSLEGTDTQYF	TGTGCCAGCAGCTTAGAGGGCACAGATACGCAGTATTTT
NA	TRBV5-1	NA	TRBJ1-2	CASSLQDNAYGYTF	TGCGCCAGCAGCCTCCAGGACAATGCATATGGCTACACCTTC
NA	TRBV7-8	TRBD2	TRBJ2-1	CASSLVQRAGVYSYNEQFF	TGTGCCAGCAGCTTAGTTCAGCGAGCGGGAGTGTACTCCTACAATGAGCAGTTCTTC
NA	TRBV27	NA	TRBJ1-1	CASSRWTDLNTEAFF	TGTGCCAGCAGCCGCTGGACAGACTTGAACACTGAAGCTTTCTTT
NA	TRBV5-1	NA	TRBJ2-6	CASSLARGAASGANVLTF	TGCGCCAGCAGCTTGGCCCGGGGGGCGGCATCTGGGGCCAACGTCCTGACTTTC
few	TRBV27	TRBD1	TRBJ1-6	CASRPKDRGVGSPLHF	TGTGCCAGCAGGCCCAAGGACAGGGGAGTGGGTTCACCCCTCCACTTT
few	TRBV19	TRBD1	TRBJ2-7	CASSLTGSYEQYF	TGTGCCAGTAGCTTGACAGGGTCCTACGAGCAGTACTTC
NA	TRBV7-8	TRBD2	TRBJ2-1	CASSLVQREGHEQFF	TGTGCCAGCAGCTTAGTGCAGCGGGAGGGCCATGAGCAGTTCTTC
NA	TRBV10-3	NA	TRBJ2-5	CAISEIPRGETQYF	TGTGCCATCAGTGAGATCCCCAGGGGCGAGACCCAGTACTTC
once	TRBV20-1	TRBD2	TRBJ2-3	CSASSLAGRDTQYF	TGCAGTGCTAGTTCTCTAGCGGGAAGGGATACGCAGTATTTT
NA	TRBV7-9	TRBD2	TRBJ2-7	CASSPRTSGNLPYEQYF	TGTGCCAGCAGCCCCCGGACTAGCGGGAACCTCCCCTACGAGCAGTACTTC
NA	TRBV19	NA	TRBJ1-2	CASSFGTADYGYTF	TGTGCCAGTAGTTTCGGGACGGCGGACTATGGCTACACCTTC
few	TRBV6-5	NA	TRBJ2-7	CASGGSYEQYF	TGTGCCAGTGGTGGGAGCTACGAGCAGTACTTC
NA	TRBV7-9	TRBD2	TRBJ2-1	CASSRTTSGNEQFF	TGTGCCAGCAGCCGTACGACTAGCGGCAATGAGCAGTTCTTC
NA	TRBV11-1	NA	TRBJ1-1	CASSPGEFDTEAFF	TGTGCCAGCAGTCCCGGGGAGTTTGACACTGAAGCTTTCTTT
NA	TRBV11-2	NA	TRBJ2-7	CASSLAPRGGSYYEQYF	TGTGCCAGCAGCTTAGCCCCGAGGGGCGGAAGCTACTACGAGCAGTACTTC
NA	TRBV3-1/TRBV3-2	NA	TRBJ2-3	CASSQDPGRDTQYF	TGTGCCAGCAGCCAAGACCCCGGGAGAGATACGCAGTATTTT
NA	TRBV5-6	TRBD1	TRBJ1-1	CASSLQGDTEAFF	TGTGCCAGCAGCTTGCAGGGGGACACTGAAGCTTTCTTT
once	TRBV10-3	TRBD1	TRBJ2-3	CAIGTGEKDTQYF	TGTGCCATCGGGACAGGGGAGAAGGATACGCAGTATTTT
NA	TRBV19	TRBD2	TRBJ2-7	CASSRLAGYSYEQYF	TGTGCCAGTAGTCGACTAGCGGGGTACTCCTACGAGCAGTACTTC
NA	TRBV2	TRBD1	TRBJ1-4	CASSEGTGNEKLFF	TGTGCCAGCAGTGAAGGGACAGGGAATGAAAAACTGTTTTTT
NA	TRBV30	TRBD1	TRBJ1-4	CAGTRGTNEKLFF	TGTGCCGGTACCAGGGGGACTAATGAAAAACTGTTTTTT
once	TRBV21-1	NA	TRBJ1-5	CASRGTGSNQPQHF	TGTGCCAGCAGAGGGACAGGCTCAAATCAGCCCCAGCATTTT
NA	TRBV7-9	NA	TRBJ2-7	CASSLEREQYF	TGTGCCAGCAGCTTAGAACGCGAGCAGTACTTC
NA	TRBV9	NA	TRBJ2-2	CASSGRDPGELFF	TGTGCCAGCAGCGGCAGGGACCCCGGGGAGCTGTTTTTT
NA	TRBV7-8	TRBD1	TRBJ1-5	CASSPRWEGGLRPQHF	TGTGCCAGCAGCCCAAGGTGGGAAGGGGGCCTCCGGCCCCAGCATTTT
NA	TRBV24-1	TRBD2	TRBJ2-1	CATSDLRGGASYNEQFF	TGTGCCACCAGTGATTTGCGGGGGGGCGCCTCCTACAATGAGCAGTTCTTC
NA	TRBV30	TRBD1	TRBJ2-7	CACRGQSSYEQYF	TGTGCCTGTAGGGGACAGAGCTCCTACGAGCAGTACTTC
NA	TRBV9	TRBD2	TRBJ2-3	CASSALAGGTDTQYF	TGTGCCAGCAGCGCGCTAGCGGGAGGGACAGATACGCAGTATTTT
few	TRBV6-5	NA	TRBJ2-5	CASYSRRAGETQYF	TGTGCCAGCTATTCTAGGAGGGCCGGGGAGACCCAGTACTTC
NA	TRBV6-5	NA	TRBJ2-1	CASRLTGNSYNEQFF	TGTGCCAGCAGACTAACAGGGAACTCCTACAATGAGCAGTTCTTC